Shown below are 6 T cell receptor beta chains from a single sample sequenced in a study of technical replicates of blood from several donors (dated by TCRdb to 2015 to 2018). To prepare the library, the immunoSEQ multiplex PCR assay was applied. TCRdb obtained this table from immuneACCESS and retained in-frame rearrangements with V and J assigned. These tables miss some clones; where compared with another copy, unresolved V genes account for less than half of the shortfall, and the remainder is unexplained. The sample yields approximately 73,000 clones; roughly 96% were counted once. The ten biggest clones cover roughly 0.3% of the sample. Sequences were obtained from T cells isolated from PBMCs. Receptors originate from a human donor in good health.

The chain couples TRBV9 to TRBJ2-5; D is perhaps TRBD2 (5 bases). The V gene's germline CDR1 is SGDLS and CDR2 YYNGEE. The CDR3 length is 14 residues. The V end lost 3 bases, the J end lost 4 bases, and 13 bases lay between the germline ends. The CDR3 region has the DNA TGTGCCAGCAGCGGAGGAGGTCTCCTAGAGACCCAGTACTTC. This gives the protein CASSGGGLLETQYF. Supplemented by reference TRBV9 and TRBJ2-5, the full variable domain reads DSGVTQTPKHLITATGQRVTLRCSPRSGDLSVYWYQQSLDQGLQFLIQYYNGEERAKGNILERFSAQQFPDLHSELNLSSLELGDSALYFCASSGGGLLETQYFGPGTRLLVL.

The J gene is TRBJ2-3, the V gene TRBV27; D unresolved. Germline CDR1 is MNHEY and CDR2 is SMNVEV (reference sequence). The CDR3 consists of 13 residues. V was trimmed by 3 bases and J by 2 bases, leaving 6 bases between them. The CDR3 reads CASSFLITDTQYF. CDR3 DNA sequence: TGTGCCAGCAGTTTCCTTATCACAGATACGCAGTATTTT.

The chain employs TRBV28 and TRBJ2-7; TRBD2 matches 10 bases. The CDR3 sequence is 14 residues long. Germline CDR1 MDHEN, CDR2 SYDVKM. The junction had 7 bases not matched to a gene; V was cut back by 8 bases and J by 3 bases. The CDR3 DNA is TGTGCCAGCTGTCCTAGCGGGGGCTACTACGAGCAGTACTTC. Translating gives CASCPSGGYYEQYF.

This chain joins TRBV4-3 and TRBJ2-5; D remains unclear. The germline gives CDR1 LGHNA, CDR2 YSLEER. The CDR3 length is 14 residues. The V end lost 3 bases, the J end lost 1 base, and 9 bases lay between the germline ends. The CDR3 region is CASSHLTAQETQYF. CDR3 DNA: TGCGCCAGCAGCCATTTAACTGCCCAAGAGACCCAGTACTTC.

The chain recombines TRBV9 with TRBJ2-7, with TRBD1 as a possible D gene (6 bases). The CDR3 totals 15 residues. Germline-derived CDR1 and CDR2 are SGDLS and YYNGEE. Trimming pared 4 bases from V and 5 bases from J, leaving 19 bases between. CDR3: CASSPQSTGVNEQYF. As DNA, the CDR3 is TGTGCCAGCAGCCCCCAGTCGACAGGTGTCAACGAGCAGTACTTC.

The chain combines TRBV7-2 with TRBJ2-3, with 9 bases identical to TRBD1. Looked up from germline, CDR1 is SGHTA and CDR2 is FQGNSA. The ends lost 2 bases at V and 2 bases at J; junction bases unmatched: 5. The CDR3 is 16 residues long. The CDR3 spells CASSLTGGVVTDTQYF. For the CDR3, the DNA is TGTGCCAGCAGCTTAACAGGGGGCGTAGTCACAGATACGCAGTATTTT.